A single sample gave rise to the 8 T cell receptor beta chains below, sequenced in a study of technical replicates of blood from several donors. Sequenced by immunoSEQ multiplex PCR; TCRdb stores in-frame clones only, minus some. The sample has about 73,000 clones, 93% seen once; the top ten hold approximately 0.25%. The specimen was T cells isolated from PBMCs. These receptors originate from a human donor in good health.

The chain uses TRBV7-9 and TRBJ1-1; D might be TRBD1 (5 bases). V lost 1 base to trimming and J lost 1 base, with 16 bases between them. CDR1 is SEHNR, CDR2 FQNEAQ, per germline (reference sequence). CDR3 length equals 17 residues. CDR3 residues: CASSLVEWQGTNTEAFF. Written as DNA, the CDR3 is TGTGCCAGCAGCTTAGTAGAATGGCAGGGAACGAACACTGAAGCTTTCTTT.

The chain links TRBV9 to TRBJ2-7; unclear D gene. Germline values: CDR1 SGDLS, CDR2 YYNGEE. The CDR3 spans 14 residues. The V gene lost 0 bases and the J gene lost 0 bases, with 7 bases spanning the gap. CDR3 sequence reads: CASSVAPDSYEQYF. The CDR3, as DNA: TGTGCCAGCAGCGTAGCTCCAGACTCCTACGAGCAGTACTTC.

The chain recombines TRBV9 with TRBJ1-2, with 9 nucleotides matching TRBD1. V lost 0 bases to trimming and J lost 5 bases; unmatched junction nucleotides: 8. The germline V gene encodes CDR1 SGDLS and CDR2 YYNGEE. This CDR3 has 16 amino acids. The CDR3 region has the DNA TGTGCCAGCAGCGTAGGAAGAACGGGACAGGGTTATGGCTACACCTTC. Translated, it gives CASSVGRTGQGYGYTF.

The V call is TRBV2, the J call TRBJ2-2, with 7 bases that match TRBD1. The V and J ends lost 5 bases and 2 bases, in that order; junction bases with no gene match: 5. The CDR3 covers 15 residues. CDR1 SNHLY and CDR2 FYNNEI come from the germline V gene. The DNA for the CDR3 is TGTGCCAGCAGTTCCGGGACAGTTAACACCGGGGAGCTGTTTTTT. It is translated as CASSSGTVNTGELFF.

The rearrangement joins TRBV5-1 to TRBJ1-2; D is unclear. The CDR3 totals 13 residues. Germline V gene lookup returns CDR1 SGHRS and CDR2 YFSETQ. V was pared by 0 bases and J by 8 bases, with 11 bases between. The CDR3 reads CASSLAGPGGYTF. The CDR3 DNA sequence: TGCGCCAGCAGCTTGGCTGGGCCGGGGGGCTACACCTTC.

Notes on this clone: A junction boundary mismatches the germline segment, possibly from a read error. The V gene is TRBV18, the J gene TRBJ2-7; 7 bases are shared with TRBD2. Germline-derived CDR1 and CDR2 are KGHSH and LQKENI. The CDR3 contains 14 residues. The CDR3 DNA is TGTGCCAGCTCACCCCCGGGACTATTACCGCTAAGGGACTTC. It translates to CASSPPGLLPLRDF.

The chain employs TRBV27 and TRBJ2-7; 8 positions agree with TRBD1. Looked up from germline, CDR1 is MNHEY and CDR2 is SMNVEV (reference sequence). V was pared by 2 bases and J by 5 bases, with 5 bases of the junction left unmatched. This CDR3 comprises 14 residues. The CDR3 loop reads CASSLVDRAHEQYF. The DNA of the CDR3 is TGTGCCAGCAGTTTAGTGGACAGGGCCCACGAGCAGTACTTC.

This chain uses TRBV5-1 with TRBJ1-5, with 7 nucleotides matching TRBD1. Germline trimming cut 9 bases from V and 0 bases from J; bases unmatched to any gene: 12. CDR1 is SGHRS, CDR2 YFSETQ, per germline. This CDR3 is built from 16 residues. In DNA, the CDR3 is TGCGCCACCTCCGTTGGGACAGACCATAGCAATCAGCCCCAGCATTTT. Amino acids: CATSVGTDHSNQPQHF.